A single sample is the source of the 8 T cell receptor beta chains below, sequenced in a study of shared clonotypes between healthy human individuals. The repertoire was sequenced with immunoSEQ multiplex PCR; TCRdb's copy has only in-frame clones and lacks some. The table shows about 690,000 clones, with 90% occurring only once. The sequencing input was memory CD8+ T cells from PBMCs. Specified subset: CD45RO+ cells pooled with CCR7-negative TemRA cells. The receptors originated from a man younger than 35 in good health. Some clones in this sample may be carry-over from other donors' samples.

This chain joins TRBV5-4 and TRBJ2-7; the match to TRBD1 covers 8 bases. CDR1 and CDR2 from the germline V gene are SGHNT and YYREEE (reference sequence). This CDR3 contains 14 residues. V lost 4 bases to trimming and J lost 5 bases; unmatched junction nucleotides: 8. CDR3 sequence: CASSVGTGWDEQYF. CDR3 bases: TGTGCCAGCAGCGTCGGGACAGGTTGGGACGAGCAGTACTTC. Full variable domain (missing parts from reference TRBV5-4 and TRBJ2-7): ETGVTQSPTHLIKTRGQQVTLRCSSQSGHNTVSWYQQALGQGPQFIFQYYREEENGRGNFPPRFSGLQFPNYSSELNVNALELDDSALYLCASSVGTGWDEQYFGPGTRLTVT.

Only one count was recorded for this clone. The rearrangement uses TRBV11-2 and TRBJ2-5, with 10 bases matching TRBD1. Trimming at V came to 0 bases and at J to 4 bases, leaving 5 bases not matched to a gene. CDR1 is SGHAT, CDR2 FQNNGV, per germline. This CDR3 contains 16 residues. The CDR3 DNA is TGTGCCAGCAGCTTAGATCCGGGGACAGGGGTAGAGACCCAGTACTTC. This sequence encodes CASSLDPGTGVETQYF.

V is TRBV2 and J is TRBJ1-1, with 7 bases fitting TRBD1. This CDR3 comprises 15 residues. From germline, CDR1 is SNHLY and CDR2 FYNNEI. V dropped 10 bases and J dropped 0; count of bases not matched to a gene: 11. CDR3 nucleotide sequence: TGTGCCATCAGCAGGGGGGTTTACCTGAACACTGAAGCTTTCTTT. It specifies CAISRGVYLNTEAFF.

The rearrangement joins TRBV10-3 to TRBJ2-7, with a tentative D call TRBD1 (5 bases). The CDR3 consists of 13 residues. V was clipped by 2 bases and J by 7 bases, with 12 bases between them. Germline lookup yields CDR1 ENHRY and CDR2 SYGVKD. Here the CDR3 reads CAISEIGADEQYF. CDR3 DNA sequence: TGTGCCATCAGTGAGATAGGGGCCGATGAGCAGTACTTC.

The sample holds one count of this clone. This chain links TRBV7-7 with TRBJ2-5, with TRBD2 matching over 8 bases. The junction had 8 bases not matched to a gene; V was cut back by 0 bases and J by 5 bases. Germline V gene data show CDR1 as SSHAT and CDR2 as FNYEAQ (reference sequence). This CDR3 region has 16 residues. The CDR3 DNA reads as TGTGCCAGCAGCTTAGCGGGGGAGACTAGCGACGAGACCCAGTACTTC. It translates to CASSLAGETSDETQYF. Full variable domain (rest looked up from reference TRBV7-7 and TRBJ2-5): GAGVSQSPRYKVTKRGQDVTLRCDPISSHATLYWYQQALGQGPEFLTYFNYEAQPDKSGLPSDRFSAERPEGSISTLTIQRTEQRDSAMYRCASSLAGETSDETQYFGPGTRLLVL.

The rearrangement uses TRBV13 and TRBJ2-7; D is perhaps TRBD1 (6 bases). Germline values: CDR1 PRHDT, CDR2 FYEKMQ (reference sequence). This CDR3 comprises 14 residues. V was pared by 5 bases and J by 3 bases, with 14 bases between. CDR3 coding DNA: TGTGCCAGCAGCACCGGGTCCAGGGGCTACGAGCAGTACTTC. Protein sequence: CASSTGSRGYEQYF.

This clone has just one count. The chain carries TRBV19 and TRBJ1-5; no clear D gene. This CDR3 contains 19 residues. The germline V gene has CDR1 LNHDA and CDR2 SQIVND (reference sequence). Trimming took 2 bases from V and 5 from J, leaving 25 bases between them. The CDR3 protein is CASSIPEYRAWDFHQPQHF. The CDR3 DNA follows: TGTGCCAGTAGTATACCTGAGTACCGGGCCTGGGATTTCCATCAGCCCCAGCATTTT.

The chain couples TRBV7-9 to TRBJ2-5, with 7 bases lining up with TRBD2. V lost 4 bases to trimming and J lost 1 base; unmatched junction nucleotides: 6. CDR1 is SEHNR and CDR2 is FQNEAQ in the germline V gene (reference sequence). The CDR3 runs 15 residues. The CDR3, as DNA: TGTGCCAGCAGCTCTTTAGCGGGCGGCCAAGAGACCCAGTACTTC. Protein: CASSSLAGGQETQYF.